This T cell receptor beta chain was documented in a study of T cell repertoires in cytomegalovirus infection. The wider study: Both recently identified HLA-C-restricted and well-studied HLA-B-restricted CMV epitopes were used in the study.

MiXCR, run by TCRdb on the reads, gives a single entry per CDR3 protein. This table has over 40,000 distinct CDR3 sequences, about a fifth appearing once. Germline V CDR1 and CDR2: SGHDT, YYEEEE. The CDR3 is 16 residues long. V dropped 3 bases and J dropped 4 bases, with 19 bases sitting between them. Details on this clonotype: What it recognizes is unknown.

The clonotype originates from a human donor in good health (CMV status not recorded). Some clones in this sample may be carry-over from other donors' samples. The specimen was CD8+ T cells from cultured PBMCs, collected from culture after CMV antigen stimulation. This sequence joins TRBV5-6 and TRBJ1-2; D is unclear. The CDR3 DNA reads TGTGCCAGCAGCTCCGACCGCACATACATGCGCTATGGCTACACCTTC. It codes for CASSSDRTYMRYGYTF.